Listed below are T cell receptor beta chains from one sample, sequenced in a study of control samples from healthy donors and cancer patients. Here immunoSEQ multiplex PCR was the method, and the copy in TCRdb shows in-frame clones only, minus some. Of 50,000 to 75,000 clones listed, almost 90% are singletons. Material for sequencing was PBMCs. These receptor sequences come from a man in his sixties with colorectal cancer. Each CDR3 is given with its conserved first and last residue. The D gene is left open where the match is weak. Expanded clones are given a class, and other clones once, few, many or no size at all.

v_gene: TRBV12-5; d_gene: .; abundance: .; j_gene: TRBJ1-2; CDR3aa: CASGSGQNYGYTF; CDR3nt: TGTGCTAGTGGCTCAGGACAGAACTATGGCTACACCTTC
v_gene: TRBV7-9; d_gene: .; abundance: .; j_gene: TRBJ2-5; CDR3aa: CASSLGDGAQETQYF; CDR3nt: TGTGCCAGCAGCTTAGGGGATGGGGCCCAAGAGACCCAGTACTTC
v_gene: TRBV4-1; d_gene: .; abundance: .; j_gene: TRBJ1-4; CDR3aa: CASSQDRQVTNEKLFF; CDR3nt: TGCGCCAGCAGCCAAGATAGGCAAGTCACTAATGAAAAACTGTTTTTT
v_gene: TRBV14; d_gene: .; abundance: .; j_gene: TRBJ1-4; CDR3aa: CASSPWATNEKLFF; CDR3nt: TGTGCCAGCAGCCCTTGGGCAACTAATGAAAAACTGTTTTTT
v_gene: TRBV6-5; d_gene: TRBD2; abundance: .; j_gene: TRBJ2-5; CDR3aa: CASSTSGGGWETQYF; CDR3nt: TGTGCCAGCAGTACTAGCGGGGGTGGATGGGAGACCCAGTACTTC
v_gene: TRBV30; d_gene: TRBD2; abundance: .; j_gene: TRBJ2-1; CDR3aa: CAWSGPSGLPYNEQFF; CDR3nt: TGTGCCTGGAGTGGCCCTAGCGGGCTCCCCTACAATGAGCAGTTCTTC
v_gene: TRBV2; d_gene: TRBD1; abundance: .; j_gene: TRBJ1-2; CDR3aa: CASSTGGGGGYTF; CDR3nt: TGTGCCAGCAGTACAGGGGGCGGCGGTGGCTACACCTTC
v_gene: TRBV28; d_gene: .; abundance: .; j_gene: TRBJ1-6; CDR3aa: CASIGSSGVNSPLHF; CDR3nt: TGTGCCAGCATAGGGAGTTCAGGGGTTAATTCACCCCTCCACTTT
v_gene: TRBV7-3; d_gene: .; abundance: .; j_gene: TRBJ2-5; CDR3aa: CASSSQGGGETQYF; CDR3nt: TGTGCCAGCAGCTCACAGGGAGGGGGAGAGACCCAGTACTTC
v_gene: TRBV6-2/TRBV6-3; d_gene: .; abundance: .; j_gene: TRBJ2-7; CDR3aa: CASSYRGVSYEQYF; CDR3nt: TGTGCCAGCAGTTATCGCGGGGTCTCCTACGAGCAGTACTTC
v_gene: TRBV6-5; d_gene: TRBD1; abundance: once; j_gene: TRBJ2-7; CDR3aa: CASRGTGWESYEQYF; CDR3nt: TGTGCCAGCAGGGGGACAGGATGGGAATCCTACGAGCAGTACTTC
v_gene: TRBV5-1; d_gene: .; abundance: once; j_gene: TRBJ2-3; CDR3aa: CASSPNTDTQYF; CDR3nt: TGCGCCAGCAGCCCTAACACAGATACGCAGTATTTT
v_gene: TRBV13; d_gene: TRBD1; abundance: .; j_gene: TRBJ2-5; CDR3aa: CASSTGQAQETQYF; CDR3nt: TGTGCCAGCAGCACCGGACAGGCGCAAGAGACCCAGTACTTC
v_gene: TRBV5-1; d_gene: TRBD2; abundance: .; j_gene: TRBJ2-5; CDR3aa: CASSFRTSGGMETQYF; CDR3nt: TGCGCCAGCAGCTTCAGGACTAGCGGGGGTATGGAGACCCAGTACTTC
v_gene: TRBV11-2; d_gene: TRBD1; abundance: .; j_gene: TRBJ2-1; CDR3aa: CASSSDRGPWNEQFF; CDR3nt: TGTGCCAGCAGTTCGGACAGGGGGCCGTGGAATGAGCAGTTCTTC
v_gene: TRBV2; d_gene: .; abundance: .; j_gene: TRBJ2-7; CDR3aa: CASSLPGWTNEQYF; CDR3nt: TGTGCCAGCAGCCTACCAGGGTGGACCAACGAGCAGTACTTC
v_gene: TRBV4-3; d_gene: TRBD1; abundance: .; j_gene: TRBJ2-5; CDR3aa: CASSHSRTGTETQYF; CDR3nt: TGCGCCAGCAGCCATTCCAGGACAGGGACGGAGACCCAGTACTTC
v_gene: TRBV12-3/TRBV12-4; d_gene: .; abundance: few; j_gene: TRBJ2-3; CDR3aa: CASSRDLADTQYF; CDR3nt: TGTGCCAGCAGTCGCGACCTAGCAGATACGCAGTATTTT
v_gene: TRBV18; d_gene: TRBD1; abundance: once; j_gene: TRBJ1-5; CDR3aa: CASSRTGGNNQPQHF; CDR3nt: TGTGCCAGCTCACGGACAGGGGGAAACAATCAGCCCCAGCATTTT
v_gene: TRBV5-1; d_gene: .; abundance: .; j_gene: TRBJ2-1; CDR3aa: CASSFMYSTPRGSYNEQFF; CDR3nt: TGCGCCAGCAGCTTTATGTACAGCACCCCGAGGGGCTCCTACAATGAGCAGTTCTTC
v_gene: TRBV5-1; d_gene: .; abundance: .; j_gene: TRBJ2-2; CDR3aa: CASSSSKGLNTGELFF; CDR3nt: TGCGCCAGCAGCTCAAGTAAGGGGTTGAACACCGGGGAGCTGTTTTTT
v_gene: TRBV6-2/TRBV6-3; d_gene: .; abundance: .; j_gene: TRBJ2-2; CDR3aa: CASNYREGGELFF; CDR3nt: TGTGCCAGCAATTACAGAGAAGGCGGGGAGCTGTTTTTT
v_gene: TRBV28; d_gene: .; abundance: .; j_gene: TRBJ2-1; CDR3aa: CASSLLGYEQFF; CDR3nt: TGTGCCAGCAGTTTACTTGGCTATGAGCAGTTCTTC
v_gene: TRBV7-3; d_gene: TRBD1; abundance: .; j_gene: TRBJ2-2; CDR3aa: CASSTGQANTGELFF; CDR3nt: TGTGCCAGCAGCACAGGACAGGCAAACACCGGGGAGCTGTTTTTT
v_gene: TRBV7-3; d_gene: .; abundance: .; j_gene: TRBJ2-7; CDR3aa: CASSLTRRNSYEQYF; CDR3nt: TGTGCCAGCAGCTTAACTAGAAGGAACTCCTACGAGCAGTACTTC
v_gene: TRBV5-1; d_gene: .; abundance: .; j_gene: TRBJ2-1; CDR3aa: CASSLGDGDNEQFF; CDR3nt: TGCGCCAGCAGCTTGGGAGACGGGGACAATGAGCAGTTCTTC